This entry lists 30 T cell receptor beta chains sequenced from one sample in a study of cytotoxic CD8 clonotypes in ibrutinib-treated CLL (dated by TCRdb to about 2021). The time point label on this specimen signifies: approximately 2 years on ibrutinib. Libraries came from the immunoSEQ multiplex PCR assay. The table comes from immuneACCESS by way of TCRdb, which keeps in-frame sequences with V and J called. Part of the clones is missing from these tables; in studies checked, under half for an unresolved V gene and the rest for unknown reasons. This sample gives roughly 250,000 clones in total; about three quarters of them show up just once. 15% of the sample goes to the ten largest clones. The sequences come from PBMCs, collected after 24 months of ibrutinib treatment. The receptors originated from a human donor with chronic lymphocytic leukemia.

The J gene is TRBJ1-2, the V gene TRBV6-5; 8 bases are shared with TRBD1. The CDR3 consists of 16 residues. From germline, CDR1 is MNHEY and CDR2 SVGAGI. Trimming removed 4 bases from V and 3 bases from J; junction bases left unmatched: 10. DNA of the CDR3: TGTGCCAGCAGTTCCGGGACCGGGACAGGTCACTATGGCTACACCTTC. Its protein product is CASSSGTGTGHYGYTF.

Of note for this clone: The same CDR3 arises from other DNA sequences in this sample as well. This rearrangement joins TRBV6-5 to TRBJ2-7, with D tentatively TRBD2 (5 bases). This CDR3 region has 15 residues. With 0 bases removed from V and 6 bases from J, the gap between germline ends came to 15 bases. Germline CDR1 MNHEY, CDR2 SVGAGI. CDR3: CASSYSGSGSAEQYF. DNA for the CDR3: TGTGCCAGCAGTTACTCGGGGTCGGGATCCGCCGAGCAGTACTTC.

The chain has TRBV25-1 and TRBJ1-3, with D possibly TRBD1 on 5 matching bases. The CDR3 loop spans 16 amino acids. V lost 2 bases and J lost 0, with 11 bases in between. Germline-derived CDR1 and CDR2 are MGHDK and SYGVNS. As DNA, the CDR3 is TGTGCCAGCAGTGAACTAGGTGGGGCCTCTGGAAACACCATATATTTT. Amino acid sequence: CASSELGGASGNTIYF.

The J gene is TRBJ2-7, the V gene TRBV29-1; perhaps TRBD2 as D (6 bases). CDR3 size: 16 residues. Trimming removed 3 bases from V and 4 bases from J, with 22 bases in between. The germline CDR1 and CDR2 sequences are SQVTM and ANQGSEA. The CDR3 loop reads CSVDNSGSPLPYEQYF. As DNA, the CDR3 is TGCAGCGTTGATAATTCCGGGAGCCCTCTTCCTTACGAGCAGTACTTC.

The chain links TRBV9 to TRBJ2-2; 8 nucleotides agree with TRBD1. Germline trimming cut 3 bases from V and 0 bases from J; bases unmatched to any gene: 10. The CDR3 covers 18 residues. Germline lookup yields CDR1 SGDLS and CDR2 YYNGEE. The DNA of the CDR3 is TGTGCCAGCAGCGCCCCTCGGACAGGGCCGACGAACACCGGGGAGCTGTTTTTT. Its protein is CASSAPRTGPTNTGELFF.

The genes are TRBV9 and TRBJ1-1; tentative D call: TRBD1 (5 bases). The CDR3 contains 17 residues. V lost 1 base and J lost 5, with 21 bases in between. Looked up from germline, CDR1 is SGDLS and CDR2 is YYNGEE. The CDR3 sequence: CASSVTLPTDTKTEAFF. The DNA of the CDR3 is TGTGCCAGCAGCGTAACCCTCCCGACAGATACTAAGACTGAAGCTTTCTTT.

The rearrangement uses TRBV27 and TRBJ2-7; TRBD2 agrees at 8 bases. With V trimmed by 2 bases and J by 3 bases, 0 bases remained unmatched. This CDR3 region has 13 residues. Germline loops: CDR1 MNHEY, CDR2 SMNVEV (reference sequence). For the CDR3, the DNA is TGTGCCAGCAGTTTAGGGACTAGCTACGAGCAGTACTTC. Encoded protein: CASSLGTSYEQYF.

V and J are TRBV19 and TRBJ1-1; a possible D gene is TRBD1 (6 bases). V lost 10 bases and J 3 bases, leaving 15 bases between the germline ends. CDR3 size: 13 residues. Germline loops: CDR1 LNHDA, CDR2 SQIVND (reference sequence). The CDR3 region has the DNA TGTGCCATTTCGACAGGCCGGGACACTGAAGCTTTCTTT. It encodes CAISTGRDTEAFF.

The rearrangement links TRBV19 to TRBJ1-5; TRBD1 agrees at 7 bases. Trimming at V came to 3 bases and at J to 3 bases, leaving 5 bases not matched to a gene. Germline V CDR1 and CDR2: LNHDA, SQIVND (reference sequence). CDR3 length: 15 amino acids. CDR3 nucleotides: TGTGCCAGTAGTATGGAGACAGGGCCCAATCAGCCCCAGCATTTT. Protein product: CASSMETGPNQPQHF.

This chain connects TRBV5-1 to TRBJ2-5, with TRBD1 matching over 9 bases. There are 13 residues in the CDR3. Trimming removed 3 bases from V and 5 bases from J; junction bases left unmatched: 2. Germline lookup yields CDR1 SGHRS and CDR2 YFSETQ. CDR3 coding DNA: TGCGCCAGCAGCTCCGGACAGGGGGAGACCCAGTACTTC. Protein sequence: CASSSGQGETQYF. Complete variable domain (other parts from reference TRBV5-1 and TRBJ2-5): KAGVTQTPRYLIKTRGQQVTLSCSPISGHRSVSWYQQTPGQGLQFLFEYFSETQRNKGNFPGRFSGRQFSNSRSEMNVSTLELGDSALYLCASSSGQGETQYFGPGTRLLVL.

The chain has TRBV5-1 and TRBJ2-1, with a tentative D call TRBD1 (6 bases). Trimming took 5 bases from V and 7 from J, leaving 10 bases between them. The CDR3 runs to 12 residues. Germline CDR1 is SGHRS and CDR2 is YFSETQ. As DNA, the CDR3 is TGCGCCAGCAGTCCAGGGGTAAATGAGCAGTTCTTC. This translates into CASSPGVNEQFF.

V is TRBV4-3 and J is TRBJ2-1, with 7 bases fitting TRBD1. Germline V CDR1 and CDR2: LGHNA, YSLEER. There are 13 residues in the CDR3. The junction had 8 bases not matched to a gene; V was cut back by 6 bases and J by 9 bases. The CDR3 is CASRQDRLGEQFF. The CDR3 DNA follows: TGCGCCAGCAGGCAGGACAGGTTGGGTGAGCAGTTCTTC.

This chain joins TRBV18 and TRBJ2-7, with 9 bases matching TRBD1. Germline assignment: CDR1 KGHSH and CDR2 LQKENI. The V gene end was trimmed by 5 bases and the J gene end by 1 base; junction bases not matched to a gene: 3. The CDR3 contains 14 residues. Here the CDR3 DNA reads TGTGCCAGCTCAACCGGGACAGGGTCCTACGAGCAGTACTTC. Its protein is CASSTGTGSYEQYF.

This clone was detected a few times. The chain has TRBV19 and TRBJ1-1, with 8 bases identical to TRBD1. The junction had 4 bases not matched to a gene; V was cut back by 2 bases and J by 5 bases. The CDR3 spans 14 residues. CDR1 LNHDA and CDR2 SQIVND come from the germline V gene (reference sequence). The DNA of the CDR3 is TGTGCCAGTAGTATACAGGGGGCCTTTACTGAAGCTTTCTTT. Translating it yields CASSIQGAFTEAFF.

The rearrangement uses TRBV19 and TRBJ1-4; D gene ambiguous. The CDR3 loop spans 14 amino acids. Germline loops: CDR1 LNHDA, CDR2 SQIVND (reference sequence). Trimming removed 3 bases at V and 3 bases at J, with 8 bases between. The DNA for the CDR3 is TGTGCCAGTAGTATGCTTGGGGCTAATGAAAAACTGTTTTTT. This gives the protein CASSMLGANEKLFF.

J is TRBJ2-1 and V is TRBV5-8; 11 nucleotides agree with TRBD1. Trimming cost V 6 bases and J 6 bases; bases outside gene matches: 8. CDR3 length equals 15 residues. Germline V gives CDR1 SGHTS, CDR2 YDEGEE. The CDR3 DNA reads as TGTGCCAGCAAGTTAGGGACAGGGGGATCCAATGAGCAGTTCTTC. Protein sequence: CASKLGTGGSNEQFF. The full variable domain, with the rest looked up from reference TRBV5-8 and TRBJ2-1, is EAGVTQSPTHLIKTRGQQATLRCSPISGHTSVYWYQQALGLGLQFLLWYDEGEERNRGNFPPRFSGRQFPNYSSELNVNALELEDSALYLCASKLGTGGSNEQFFGPGTRLTVL.

J is TRBJ1-1 and V is TRBV11-3; 8 bases map to TRBD1. Germline V gene sequence: CDR1 SGHNT, CDR2 YENEEA. The CDR3 is 16 amino acids. V lost 4 bases, J lost 3 bases, and 10 bases stayed unmatched. The DNA of the CDR3 is TGTGCCAGCAGCTCGACATCGACAGGGGTAGACACTGAAGCTTTCTTT. Translation gives CASSSTSTGVDTEAFF.

This clone is a singleton in its sample. V usage is TRBV11-3 and J usage is TRBJ2-3; D gene unclear. The CDR3 is made up of 14 amino acids. V was shortened by 6 bases and J by 0 bases, with 10 bases between the two germline ends. Germline V gives CDR1 SGHNT, CDR2 YENEEA. The CDR3: CASRFGFSTDTQYF. The CDR3 bases are TGTGCCAGCAGGTTCGGTTTTAGCACAGATACGCAGTATTTT.

The CDR3 region has the DNA TGTGCCAGCAGTTTAGACAGGGGCCTCTCCTATGGCTACACCTTC. It is translated as CASSLDRGLSYGYTF. This chain uses TRBV28 with TRBJ1-2; 8 bases line up with TRBD1. This CDR3 has 15 residues. The germline V gene encodes CDR1 MDHEN and CDR2 SYDVKM. Trimming removed 2 bases from V and 4 bases from J; junction bases left unmatched: 6.

CDR3 DNA sequence: TGTGCCAGCAGCTTGGTGGGGACAGGTCCACACAATGAGCAGTTCTTC. Residues: CASSLVGTGPHNEQFF. The chain is built from TRBV5-8 and TRBJ2-1; the match to TRBD1 covers 8 bases. With V trimmed by 0 bases and J by 5 bases, 7 bases remained unmatched. Germline V gives CDR1 SGHTS, CDR2 YDEGEE. This CDR3 has 16 amino acids.

This clone was seen a few times. The chain uses TRBV10-3 and TRBJ2-3; D is possibly TRBD2 (6 bases). This CDR3 is 16 amino acids long. V was clipped by 6 bases and J by 2 bases, with 18 bases between them. Per the germline V gene, CDR1 is ENHRY and CDR2 is SYGVKD. The CDR3 sequence is CAIREGLLRNTDTQYF. DNA of the CDR3: TGTGCCATCAGGGAGGGACTCCTCCGGAACACAGATACGCAGTATTTT.

The V gene is TRBV4-2, the J gene TRBJ2-7, with a tentative D call TRBD2 (5 bases). Trimming cost V 4 bases and J 3 bases, with 7 bases left between them. Germline CDR1 reads LGHNA; CDR2 reads YNFKEQ. The CDR3 has 12 residues. CDR3 in amino acids: CASSPSGYEQYF. The CDR3 coding sequence is TGTGCCAGCAGCCCCAGCGGCTACGAGCAGTACTTC.

The rearrangement links TRBV27 to TRBJ2-5; 8 positions agree with TRBD2. The CDR3 length is 15 residues. V lost 3 bases, J lost 4 bases, and 7 bases stayed unmatched. Germline V gives CDR1 MNHEY, CDR2 SMNVEV (reference sequence). The CDR3 region is CASSLSGSIGETQYF. CDR3 in DNA: TGTGCCAGCAGTTTGAGCGGGAGTATAGGAGAGACCCAGTACTTC.

This chain uses TRBV29-1 with TRBJ2-3, with D possibly TRBD2 on 5 matching bases. CDR1 is SQVTM and CDR2 is ANQGSEA in the germline V gene. The germline V and J ends were trimmed by 4 bases and 5 bases, with 16 bases remaining between them. The CDR3 consists of 14 residues. As DNA, the CDR3 is TGCAGCGTTGCACCATCAGCGGCGGGAGATACGCAGTATTTT. It yields the protein CSVAPSAAGDTQYF.

V and J are TRBV18 and TRBJ1-2; D gene ambiguous. CDR3 length equals 15 residues. Trimming shortened V by 2 bases and J by 4 bases, and 14 bases separated the two germline ends. Germline V gene lookup returns CDR1 KGHSH and CDR2 LQKENI. CDR3: CASSPLAVQPYGYTF. In DNA, the CDR3 is TGTGCCAGCTCACCATTGGCCGTTCAACCCTATGGCTACACCTTC.

J is TRBJ2-5 and V is TRBV21-1; the DNA was not compared with TRBD2, the D call given in the table. TRBV21-1 is a pseudogene locus. This CDR3 is built from 15 residues. The CDR3 nucleotides read TGTGCCACCGAAGATGGGAGGGCCATTCGAGAGACCCAGTACTTC. Amino acid sequence: CATEDGRAIRETQYF.

This chain links TRBV19 with TRBJ2-1; D is unclear. The V end was cut by 3 bases, the J end by 3 bases, with 15 bases between. The CDR3 runs 16 residues. CDR1 and CDR2 (germline): LNHDA, SQIVND (reference sequence). Written as DNA, the CDR3 is TGTGCCAGTAGTATCCCTCACAGATTTTACTACAATGAGCAGTTCTTC. The encoded protein is CASSIPHRFYYNEQFF.

The V and J genes are TRBV30 and TRBJ2-1, with D tentatively TRBD2 (5 bases). V lost 3 bases and J lost 5, with 11 bases in between. Germline CDR1 and CDR2: GTSNPN and SVGIG (reference sequence). CDR3 length: 13 amino acids. Here the CDR3 reads CAWRRLADNEQFF. In DNA, the CDR3 is TGTGCCTGGAGGAGGCTAGCAGACAATGAGCAGTTCTTC.

The V gene is TRBV28, the J gene TRBJ2-7; D perhaps matches TRBD1 (5 bases). There are 14 residues in the CDR3. Germline CDR1 is MDHEN and CDR2 is SYDVKM. Between the trimmed V and J ends, which lost 3 bases and 0 bases, there was a span of 9 bases. CDR3 loop: CASSFTGSSYEQYF. CDR3 sequence (DNA): TGTGCCAGCAGTTTTACAGGAAGCTCCTACGAGCAGTACTTC.

This sequence joins TRBV15 and TRBJ2-3; TRBD2 matches 8 bases. J lost 0 bases, V lost 1 base, and 0 bases had no gene match. CDR1 LNHNV and CDR2 YYDKDF come from the germline V gene (reference sequence). The CDR3 length is 15 residues. CDR3 in amino acids: CATSRASGSTDTQYF. The CDR3 nucleotides read TGTGCCACCAGCAGAGCTAGCGGGAGCACAGATACGCAGTATTTT.